This TCR beta chain derives from a study of T cell responses to AZD1222 COVID-19 vaccine. Only in-frame clones appear in the TCRdb table, and some are missing; sequencing was by immunoSEQ multiplex PCR. The sample contains about 130,000 clones, nearly 95% of which appear only once. The CDR3 is made up of 15 amino acids. Trimming removed 0 bases from V and 8 bases from J; junction bases left unmatched: 4. The germline CDR1 and CDR2 sequences are SGHRS and YFSETQ. This sequence was found in an adult in good health. The chain recombines TRBV5-1 with TRBJ2-6, with 8 nucleotides matching TRBD1. The source material was peripheral blood, sampled on day 0 of AZD1222 vaccination. CDR3 nucleotides: TGCGCCAGCAGCTTGGGGGGGACAGGATCCAACGTCCTGACTTTC. Its translation: CASSLGGTGSNVLTF.